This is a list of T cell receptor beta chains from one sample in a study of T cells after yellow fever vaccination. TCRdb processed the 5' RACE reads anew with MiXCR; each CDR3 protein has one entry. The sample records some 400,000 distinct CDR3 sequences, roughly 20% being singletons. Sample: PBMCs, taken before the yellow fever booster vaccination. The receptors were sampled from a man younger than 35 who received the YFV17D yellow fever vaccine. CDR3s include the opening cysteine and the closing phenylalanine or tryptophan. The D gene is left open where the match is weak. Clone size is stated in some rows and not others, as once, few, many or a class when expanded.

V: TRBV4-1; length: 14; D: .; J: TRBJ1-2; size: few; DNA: TGCGCCAGCAGCCAAGATTCGGGATCCTGGGGCTACACCTTC; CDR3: CASSQDSGSWGYTF
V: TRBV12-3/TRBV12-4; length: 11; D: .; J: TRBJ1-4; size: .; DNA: TGTGCCAGCAGTTTTGGAACAAAACTGTTTTTT; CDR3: CASSFGTKLFF
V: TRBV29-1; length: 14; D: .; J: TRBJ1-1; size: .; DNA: TGCAGCGTTGCCGTAACAGGGAAGAACACTGAAGATTTCTTT; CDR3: CSVAVTGKNTEDFF
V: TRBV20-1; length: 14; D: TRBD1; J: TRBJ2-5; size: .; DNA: TGCAGTGCTTCTTCCCGAGGGGGCAAAGAGACCCAGTACTTC; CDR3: CSASSRGGKETQYF
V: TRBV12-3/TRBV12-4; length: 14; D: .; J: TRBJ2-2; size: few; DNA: TGTGCCGGCCGCCCCTTCTTGAACACCGGGGAGCTGTTTTTT; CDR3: CAGRPFLNTGELFF
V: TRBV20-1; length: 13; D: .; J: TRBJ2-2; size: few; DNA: TGCAGTGCGATGGCAACAGGCACCGGGGAGCTGTTTTTT; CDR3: CSAMATGTGELFF
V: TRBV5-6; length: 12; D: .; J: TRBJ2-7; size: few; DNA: TGTGCCAGCAGCTACCAGGACAACGAGCAGTACTTC; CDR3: CASSYQDNEQYF
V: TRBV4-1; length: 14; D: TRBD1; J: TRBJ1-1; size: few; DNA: TGCGCCAGCAGCCAATACAGGGGAATGACTGAAGCTTTCTTT; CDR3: CASSQYRGMTEAFF
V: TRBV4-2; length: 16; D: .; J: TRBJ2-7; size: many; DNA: TGTGCCAGCAGCCAAGATGGGGCCATCCCCTCCTACGAGCAGTACTTC; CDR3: CASSQDGAIPSYEQYF
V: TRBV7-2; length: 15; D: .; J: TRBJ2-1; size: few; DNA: TGTGCCAGCAGCTTAACGCGGGGCTCCTACAATGAGCAGTTCTTC; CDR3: CASSLTRGSYNEQFF
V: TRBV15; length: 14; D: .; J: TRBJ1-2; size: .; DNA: TGTGCCACCAGCAGAGGTCCAGAAAACTATGGCTACACCTTC; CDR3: CATSRGPENYGYTF
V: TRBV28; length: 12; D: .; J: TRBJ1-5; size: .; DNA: TGTGCCAGCAAGATCGGTTATCAGCCCCAGCATTTT; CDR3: CASKIGYQPQHF
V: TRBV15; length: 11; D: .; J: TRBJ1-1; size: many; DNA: TGTGCCACCAGCGGCACAGTTGAAGCTTTCTTT; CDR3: CATSGTVEAFF
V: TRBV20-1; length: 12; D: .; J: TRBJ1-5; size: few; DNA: TGCAGTGCTAGATGGAGCAATCAGCCCCAGCATTTT; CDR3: CSARWSNQPQHF